This T cell receptor (beta chain) was profiled in a study of blood T cell repertoires in COVID-19. This clone was picked up one time. In the authors' methods: Researchers report that nucleated cell counts were estimated from reference gene primer amplification. The table came from immunoSEQ multiplex PCR; TCRdb's copy has only in-frame clones and leaves some out. V and J calls and clone size are as listed in that table; D and trimming were resolved from the DNA. The data hold 150,000 to 200,000 clones, with approximately 85% observed a single time. V lost 0 bases and J lost 0; bases outside the gene matches: 7. Germline V gene data show CDR1 as SGHNT and CDR2 as YYREEE (reference sequence). This CDR3 comprises 19 residues. Participants were aged roughly 18 to 90 years, lived in 24 US areas, and enrolled virtually.

This sequence joins TRBV5-4 and TRBJ2-3; 13 nucleotides align to TRBD2. Sequencing was performed on PBMCs or T cells enriched from blood (not recorded which). The clonotype was recovered from a woman younger than 30 who had recovered from COVID-19. As DNA, the CDR3 is TGTGCCAGCAGCTTGGGAGGGACTAGCGGGGTGTCTAGCACAGATACGCAGTATTTT. As protein: CASSLGGTSGVSSTDTQYF.